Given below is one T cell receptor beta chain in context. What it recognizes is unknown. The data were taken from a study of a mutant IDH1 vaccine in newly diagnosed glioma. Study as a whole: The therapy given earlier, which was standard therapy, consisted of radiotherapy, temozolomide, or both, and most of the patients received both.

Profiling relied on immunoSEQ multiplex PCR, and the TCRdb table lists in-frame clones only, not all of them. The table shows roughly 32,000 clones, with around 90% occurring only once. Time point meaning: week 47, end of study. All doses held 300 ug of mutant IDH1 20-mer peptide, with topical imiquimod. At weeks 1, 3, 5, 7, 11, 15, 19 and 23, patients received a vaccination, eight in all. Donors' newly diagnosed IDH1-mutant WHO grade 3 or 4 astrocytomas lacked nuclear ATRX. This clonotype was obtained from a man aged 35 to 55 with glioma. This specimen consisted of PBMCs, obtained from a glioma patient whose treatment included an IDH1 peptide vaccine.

CDR3 DNA: TGTGCCATCAGTGACCCCTCAAGCTTTAATGAAAAACTGTTTTTT. Translated: CAISDPSSFNEKLFF. The chain links TRBV10-3 to TRBJ1-4; unclear D gene. Between the trimmed V and J ends, which lost 3 bases and 4 bases, there was a span of 12 bases. In germline, CDR1 is ENHRY, CDR2 SYGVKD. The CDR3 consists of 15 residues.